What follows describes a single T cell receptor (beta chain). Data came from immunoSEQ multiplex PCR; TCRdb stores just in-frame clones and leaves some out. This sample has approximately 100,000 clones, with roughly 84% found just once. V lost 0 bases to trimming and J lost 5 bases, with 13 bases between them. The CDR3 has 15 amino acids. The germline V gene encodes CDR1 MGHRA and CDR2 YSYEKL. This sample stems from a study of PD-L1 blockade in urothelial cancer. The source material was PBMCs, sampled around atezolizumab (anti-PD-L1) treatment. The sequence derives from a man in his forties or fifties with urothelial cancer. V is TRBV4-1 and J is TRBJ1-2; no reliable D call. CDR3 bases: TGCGCCAGCAGCCAAGAAGGGCCAGGCGGGTATGGCTACACCTTC. Translating it yields CASSQEGPGGYGYTF.